Below, one T cell receptor beta chain is given with its context. Its antigen is still unknown. V lost 1 base and J lost 2, with 12 bases in between. Germline V gives CDR1 SNHLY, CDR2 FYNNEI. This CDR3 is 15 amino acids long. These data are taken from a study of spatial heterogeneity in lung cancer. Study-level results: TCRs found ubiquitously expanded in tumor appeared in blood more at resection than at follow-up.

TCRdb recomputed calls from the 5' RACE reads with MiXCR, one row per CDR3 protein. The sample has 90,000 to 95,000 distinct CDR3 sequences, less than 15% seen once. Time point meaning: sample taken at primary tumor resection. 72 TRACERx patients with early, untreated non-small cell lung cancer donated samples. Extraction of whole RNA from tumor, nontumor lung or frozen PBMC preceded unsorted sequencing. The J gene is TRBJ2-7, the V gene TRBV2; D uncertain. The material was PBMCs, obtained at surgery. The receptor's source is a male donor with early-stage non-small cell lung cancer. The CDR3 loop reads CASSEGNSLTYEQYF. CDR3 in DNA: TGTGCCAGCAGTGAAGGGAACTCGTTAACCTACGAGCAGTACTTC.